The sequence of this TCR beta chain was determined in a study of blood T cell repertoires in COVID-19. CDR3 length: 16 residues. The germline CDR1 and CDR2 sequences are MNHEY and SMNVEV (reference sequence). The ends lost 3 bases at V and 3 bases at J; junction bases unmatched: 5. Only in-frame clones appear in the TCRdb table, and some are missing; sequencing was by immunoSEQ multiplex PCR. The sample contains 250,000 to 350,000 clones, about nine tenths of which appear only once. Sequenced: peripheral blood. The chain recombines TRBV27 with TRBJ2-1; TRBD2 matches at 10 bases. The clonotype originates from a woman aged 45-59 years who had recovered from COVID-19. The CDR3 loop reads CASSFQRGGFYNEQFF. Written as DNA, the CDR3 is TGTGCCAGCAGTTTTCAGCGGGGGGGCTTCTACAATGAGCAGTTCTTC.